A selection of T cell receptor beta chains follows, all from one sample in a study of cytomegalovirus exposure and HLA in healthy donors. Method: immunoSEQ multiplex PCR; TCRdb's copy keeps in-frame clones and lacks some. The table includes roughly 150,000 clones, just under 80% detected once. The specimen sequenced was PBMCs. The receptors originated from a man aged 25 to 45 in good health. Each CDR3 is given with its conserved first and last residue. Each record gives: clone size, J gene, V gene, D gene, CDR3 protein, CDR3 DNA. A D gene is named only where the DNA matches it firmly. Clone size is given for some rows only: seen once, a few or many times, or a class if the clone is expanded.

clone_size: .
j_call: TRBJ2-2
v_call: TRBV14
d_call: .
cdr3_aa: CASSQTITKLFF
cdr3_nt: TGTGCCAGCAGCCAAACAATCACGAAGCTGTTTTTT

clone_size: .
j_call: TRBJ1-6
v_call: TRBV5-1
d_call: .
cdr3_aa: CASSAMTDRYNSPLHF
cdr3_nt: TGCGCCAGCAGCGCAATGACGGACAGATATAATTCACCCCTCCACTTT

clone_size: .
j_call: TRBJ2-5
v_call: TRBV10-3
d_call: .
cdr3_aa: CAISHGQQETQYF
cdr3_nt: TGTGCCATCAGCCACGGACAGCAAGAGACCCAGTACTTC

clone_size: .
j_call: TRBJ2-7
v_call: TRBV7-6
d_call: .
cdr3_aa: CASSPSQGSAAEQYF
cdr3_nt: TGTGCCAGCAGCCCCTCCCAGGGGTCAGCAGCCGAGCAGTACTTC

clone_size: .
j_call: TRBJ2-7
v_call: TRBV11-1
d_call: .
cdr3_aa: CASSLAVGSSYEQYF
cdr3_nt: TGTGCCAGCAGCTTAGCAGTGGGGAGCTCCTACGAGCAGTACTTC

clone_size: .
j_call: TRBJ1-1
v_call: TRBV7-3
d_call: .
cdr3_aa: CASSSRGGTNTEAFF
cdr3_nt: TGTGCCAGCAGCTCCCGGGGGGGGACGAACACTGAAGCTTTCTTT

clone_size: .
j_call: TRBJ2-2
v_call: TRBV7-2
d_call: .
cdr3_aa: CASSLSLMATGELFF
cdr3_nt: TGTGCCAGCAGCTTAAGTTTGATGGCCACCGGGGAGCTGTTTTTT

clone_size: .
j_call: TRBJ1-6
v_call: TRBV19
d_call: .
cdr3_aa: CASSMGRNENSPLHF
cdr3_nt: TGTGCCAGTAGTATGGGGCGAAACGAGAATTCACCCCTCCACTTT

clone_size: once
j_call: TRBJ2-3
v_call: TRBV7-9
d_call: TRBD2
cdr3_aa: CASSLAWTSGSGSTDTQYF
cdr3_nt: TGTGCCAGCAGCTTAGCGTGGACTAGCGGGAGTGGCAGCACAGATACGCAGTATTTT

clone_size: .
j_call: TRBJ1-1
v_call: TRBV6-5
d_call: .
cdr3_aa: CASSYSNRHNTEAFF
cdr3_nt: TGTGCCAGCAGTTACTCGAATAGACACAACACTGAAGCTTTCTTT

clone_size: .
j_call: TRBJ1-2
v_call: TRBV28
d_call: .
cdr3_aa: CASSSPFGGYTF
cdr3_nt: TGTGCCAGCAGTTCTCCATTCGGGGGCTACACCTTC

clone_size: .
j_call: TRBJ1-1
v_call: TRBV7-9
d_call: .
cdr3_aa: CASSSLNRSNTEAFF
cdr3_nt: TGTGCCAGCAGCTCCCTGAATAGAAGTAACACTGAAGCTTTCTTT

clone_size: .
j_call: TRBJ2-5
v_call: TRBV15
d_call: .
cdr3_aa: CATSRDSPETQYF
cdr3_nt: TGTGCCACCAGCAGAGATAGTCCGGAGACCCAGTACTTC

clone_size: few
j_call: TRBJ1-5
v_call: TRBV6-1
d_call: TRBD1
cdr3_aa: CASRLGGRQPQHF
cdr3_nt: TGTGCCAGCAGACTAGGGGGCAGACAGCCCCAGCATTTT

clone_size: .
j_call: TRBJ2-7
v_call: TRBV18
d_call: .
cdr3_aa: CASSPDRVVSYEQYF
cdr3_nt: TGTGCCAGCTCACCCGACCGGGTTGTCTCCTACGAGCAGTACTTC

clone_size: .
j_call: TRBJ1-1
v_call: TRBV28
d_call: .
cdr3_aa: CVSSLGTNTEAFF
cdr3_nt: TGTGTCAGCAGTTTGGGCACCAACACTGAAGCTTTCTTT

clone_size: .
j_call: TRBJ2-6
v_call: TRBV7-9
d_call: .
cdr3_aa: CSSSLAFGTRYGANVLTF
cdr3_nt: TGTTCCAGCAGCTTAGCATTCGGGACACGTTATGGGGCCAACGTCCTGACTTTC

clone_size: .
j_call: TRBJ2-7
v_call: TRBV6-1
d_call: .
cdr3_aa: CASSEFPSDSATPLIF
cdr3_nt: TGTGCCAGCAGTGAATTTCCTTCGGACTCCGCCACACCCTTAATCTTC

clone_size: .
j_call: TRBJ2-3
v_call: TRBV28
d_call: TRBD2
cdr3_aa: CASMGTSGLDTQYF
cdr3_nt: TGTGCCAGCATGGGGACTAGCGGATTAGATACGCAGTATTTT

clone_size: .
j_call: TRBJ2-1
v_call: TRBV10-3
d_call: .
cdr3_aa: CANSPGEAGSYNEQFF
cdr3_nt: TGTGCCAACAGCCCCGGGGAAGCGGGCTCCTACAATGAGCAGTTCTTC

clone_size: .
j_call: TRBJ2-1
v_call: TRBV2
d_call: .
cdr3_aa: CASRRLTSYNEQFF
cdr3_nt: TGTGCCAGCAGGCGGTTAACCTCCTACAATGAGCAGTTCTTC

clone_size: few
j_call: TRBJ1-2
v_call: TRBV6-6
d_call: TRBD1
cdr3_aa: CASSWLGQGDGYTF
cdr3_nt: TGTGCCAGCAGTTGGCTCGGACAGGGAGATGGCTACACCTTC

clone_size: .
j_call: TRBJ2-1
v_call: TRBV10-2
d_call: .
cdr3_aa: CASSEYRSYNEQFF
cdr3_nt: TGCGCCAGCAGTGAGTACCGGAGTTACAATGAGCAGTTCTTC

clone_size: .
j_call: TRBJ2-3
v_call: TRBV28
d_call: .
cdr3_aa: CASTSGGLTDTQYF
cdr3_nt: TGTGCCAGCACCTCGGGTGGACTCACAGATACGCAGTATTTT

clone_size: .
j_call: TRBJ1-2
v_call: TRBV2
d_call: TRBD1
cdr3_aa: CASSKDRGRNYGYTF
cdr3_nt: TGTGCCAGCAGTAAAGACAGGGGGCGTAACTATGGCTACACCTTC

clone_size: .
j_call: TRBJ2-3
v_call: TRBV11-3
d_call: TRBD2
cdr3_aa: CASSPRLAGEFSADTQYF
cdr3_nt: TGTGCCAGCAGCCCTCGACTAGCGGGAGAGTTTAGCGCAGATACGCAGTATTTT

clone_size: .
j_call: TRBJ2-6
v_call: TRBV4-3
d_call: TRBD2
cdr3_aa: CASSRWTSGPSASGANVLTF
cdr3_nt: TGCGCCAGCAGCCGATGGACTAGCGGGCCGAGCGCCTCTGGGGCCAACGTCCTGACTTTC

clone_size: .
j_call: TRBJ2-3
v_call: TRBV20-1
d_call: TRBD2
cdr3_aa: CRIAGTDTQYF
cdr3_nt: TGCAGAATAGCGGGGACAGATACGCAGTATTTT

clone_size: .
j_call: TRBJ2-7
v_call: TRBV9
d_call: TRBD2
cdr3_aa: CASSTHRRTRHDEQYF
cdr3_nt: TGTGCCAGCAGCACACACCGCCGGACTAGGCATGACGAGCAGTACTTC

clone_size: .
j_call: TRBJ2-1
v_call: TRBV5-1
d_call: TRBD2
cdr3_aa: CASSLVPGREGNEQFF
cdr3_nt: TGCGCCAGCAGCTTAGTGCCTGGGCGGGAGGGGAATGAGCAGTTCTTC

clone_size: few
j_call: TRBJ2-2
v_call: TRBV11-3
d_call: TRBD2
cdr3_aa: CASSLELAAYTGELFF
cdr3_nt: TGTGCCAGCAGCTTAGAACTAGCGGCCTACACCGGGGAGCTGTTTTTT

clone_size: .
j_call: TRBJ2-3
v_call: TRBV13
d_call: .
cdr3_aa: CASSPPPRDTQYF
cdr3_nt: TGTGCCAGCAGCCCCCCTCCGAGAGATACGCAGTATTTT

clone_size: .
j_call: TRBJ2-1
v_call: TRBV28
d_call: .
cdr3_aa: CASSLSLNEQFF
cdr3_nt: TGTGCCAGCAGTTTATCTCTGAATGAGCAGTTCTTC

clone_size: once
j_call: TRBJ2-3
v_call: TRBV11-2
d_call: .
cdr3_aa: CASRRTASSTDTQYF
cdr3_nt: TGTGCCAGCAGAAGGACAGCCTCTAGCACAGATACGCAGTATTTT

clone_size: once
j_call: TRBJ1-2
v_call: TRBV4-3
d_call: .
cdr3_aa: CASSRTEWANYGYTF
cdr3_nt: TGCGCCAGCAGCCGGACAGAATGGGCTAACTATGGCTACACCTTC

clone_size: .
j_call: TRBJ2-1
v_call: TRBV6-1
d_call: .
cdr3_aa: CASSETSTGSSEQFF
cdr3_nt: TGTGCCAGCAGTGAAACCTCGACAGGATCAAGTGAGCAGTTCTTC

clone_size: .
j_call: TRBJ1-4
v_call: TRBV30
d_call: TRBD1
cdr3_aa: CAGQVLGKLFF
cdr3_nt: TGTGCCGGACAGGTATTAGGAAAACTGTTTTTT

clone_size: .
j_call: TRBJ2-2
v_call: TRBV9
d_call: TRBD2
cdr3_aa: CASSVDGSGSPNTGELFF
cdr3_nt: TGTGCCAGCAGCGTAGATGGTAGCGGGAGCCCGAACACCGGGGAGCTGTTTTTT

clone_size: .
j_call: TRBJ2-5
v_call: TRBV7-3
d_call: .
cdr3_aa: CASSWDSLETQYF
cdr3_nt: TGTGCCAGCAGCTGGGACTCGTTAGAGACCCAGTACTTC

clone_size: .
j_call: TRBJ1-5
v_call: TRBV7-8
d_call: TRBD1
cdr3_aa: CARSHRDRGFQPQHF
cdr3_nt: TGTGCCCGCAGCCACCGGGACAGGGGGTTTCAGCCCCAGCATTTT

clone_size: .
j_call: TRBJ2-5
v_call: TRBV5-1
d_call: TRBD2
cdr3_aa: CASSLLAGGIKETQYF
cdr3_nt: TGCGCCAGCAGCTTGCTAGCGGGAGGAATCAAAGAGACCCAGTACTTC

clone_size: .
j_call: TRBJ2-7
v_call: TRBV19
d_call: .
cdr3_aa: CASSIASVRSYEQYF
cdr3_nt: TGTGCCAGTAGTATTGCTAGCGTGCGCTCCTACGAGCAGTACTTC

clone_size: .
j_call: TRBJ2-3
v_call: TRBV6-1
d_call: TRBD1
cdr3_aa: CASSESGTGSTDTQYF
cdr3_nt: TGTGCCAGCAGTGAAAGTGGGACAGGGAGCACAGATACGCAGTATTTT

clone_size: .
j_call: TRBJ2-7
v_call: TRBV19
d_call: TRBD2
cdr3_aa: CASSMVAGPGEQYF
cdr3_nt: TGTGCCAGTAGTATGGTAGCGGGACCCGGGGAGCAGTACTTC

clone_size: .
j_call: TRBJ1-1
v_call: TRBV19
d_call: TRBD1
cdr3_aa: CASSITGGNTEAFF
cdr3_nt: TGTGCCAGTAGTATCACAGGGGGTAACACTGAAGCTTTCTTT

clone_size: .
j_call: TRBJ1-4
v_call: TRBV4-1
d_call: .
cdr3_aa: CASSQDVEKLFF
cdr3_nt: TGCGCCAGCAGCCAAGATGTGGAGAAACTGTTTTTT

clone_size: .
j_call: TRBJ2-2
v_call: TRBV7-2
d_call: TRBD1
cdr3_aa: CASSPRTGDTGELFF
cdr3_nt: TGTGCCAGCAGCCCAAGGACAGGGGATACCGGGGAGCTGTTTTTT

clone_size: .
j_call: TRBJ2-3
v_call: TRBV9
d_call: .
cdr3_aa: CASSVAVGDISTDTQYF
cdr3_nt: TGTGCCAGCAGCGTAGCGGTAGGAGATATTAGCACAGATACGCAGTATTTT